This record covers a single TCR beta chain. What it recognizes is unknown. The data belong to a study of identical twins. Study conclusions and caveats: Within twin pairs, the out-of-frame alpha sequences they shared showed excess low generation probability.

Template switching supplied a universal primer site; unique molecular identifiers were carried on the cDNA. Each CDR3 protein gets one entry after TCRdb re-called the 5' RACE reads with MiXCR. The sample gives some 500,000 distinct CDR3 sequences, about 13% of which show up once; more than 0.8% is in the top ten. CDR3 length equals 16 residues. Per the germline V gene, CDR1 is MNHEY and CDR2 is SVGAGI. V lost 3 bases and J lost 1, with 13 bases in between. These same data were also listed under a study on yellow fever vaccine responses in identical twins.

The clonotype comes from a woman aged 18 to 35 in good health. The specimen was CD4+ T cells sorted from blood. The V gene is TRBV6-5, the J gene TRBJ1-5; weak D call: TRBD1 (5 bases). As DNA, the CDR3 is TGTGCCAGCAGTTATGTGGGACTGAGGAGCAATCAGCCCCAGCATTTT. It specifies CASSYVGLRSNQPQHF.